This TCR beta chain was sequenced for a study of cytomegalovirus exposure and HLA in healthy donors. The CDR3 consists of 16 residues. V shed 3 bases and J 3 bases; nucleotides not matched to a gene: 10. Per germline, CDR1 KGHSH and CDR2 LQKENI. PCR was performed using 60 Vbeta and 13 Jbeta primers. Clones were sequenced by immunoSEQ multiplex PCR, and TCRdb holds only the in-frame ones, with some missing. This table holds some 130,000 clones, 75% to 85% found once. The chain employs TRBV18 and TRBJ2-5, with 7 bases that match TRBD1. The receptor's source is a male donor in good health and CMV-seronegative. Sequenced: PBMCs. CDR3 DNA sequence: TGTGCCAGCTCACCTTTAGCAGGGGGTCGGGAAGAGACCCAGTACTTC. As protein: CASSPLAGGREETQYF. Combining the CDR3 with reference TRBV18 and TRBJ2-5 gives the whole variable domain NAGVMQNPRHLVRRRGQEARLRCSPMKGHSHVYWYRQLPEEGLKFMVYLQKENIIDESGMPKERFSAEFPKEGPSILRIQQVVRGDSAAYFCASSPLAGGREETQYFGPGTRLLVL.